Presented here are 10 T cell receptor beta chains from one specimen sequenced in a study of blood T cell repertoires in COVID-19. Sequencing was performed with immunoSEQ multiplex PCR; in TCRdb, only in-frame clones are kept and a portion is missing. There are 250,000 or so clones in the sample; 70% to 90% occur only once, and approximately 4% lies in the top ten. Sequencing was performed on PBMCs or T cells enriched from blood (not recorded which). The receptors were gathered from a woman in her 30s with acute COVID-19.

This clone was counted many times. The CDR3 coding sequence is TGCGCCAGCAGCCAGCCTAGCGGGAGGACAGACAATGAGCAGTTCTTC. Translated: CASSQPSGRTDNEQFF. The chain combines TRBV4-1 with TRBJ2-1, with TRBD2 matching 11 bases. V lost 3 bases and J lost 5; bases outside the gene matches: 6. The CDR3 has 16 amino acids. The germline V gene has CDR1 MGHRA and CDR2 YSYEKL.

V is TRBV28 and J is TRBJ1-2; TRBD1 matches 9 bases. The ends lost 9 bases at V and 4 bases at J; junction bases unmatched: 15. The germline V gene has CDR1 MDHEN and CDR2 SYDVKM. This CDR3 is 16 amino acids long. CDR3 region: CASKIEPGQGGYGYTF. CDR3 nucleotide sequence: TGTGCCAGTAAGATCGAACCGGGACAGGGAGGCTATGGCTACACCTTC.

The chain employs TRBV28 and TRBJ1-5; unclear D gene. Trimming pared 2 bases from V and 6 bases from J, leaving 14 bases between. This CDR3 has 15 residues. Germline CDR1 is MDHEN and CDR2 is SYDVKM. In DNA, the CDR3 is TGTGCCAGCAGTTTAGTCCCGGGTGTGGGTCAGCCCCAGCATTTT. This gives the protein CASSLVPGVGQPQHF.

The rearrangement joins TRBV10-1 to TRBJ2-7, with 10 nucleotides matching TRBD2. The CDR3 is 14 residues long. The ends lost 0 bases at V and 4 bases at J; junction bases unmatched: 0. Germline CDR1 is WNHNN and CDR2 is SYGVQD (reference sequence). The CDR3 reads CASSESSGRYEQYF. The CDR3 nucleotides read TGCGCCAGCAGTGAGTCTAGCGGGAGGTACGAGCAGTACTTC.

This chain connects TRBV6-5 to TRBJ2-3; TRBD2 matches 9 bases. V shed 6 bases, J shed 3 bases, and the junction held 7 bases outside the gene matches. The CDR3 covers 15 residues. Germline values: CDR1 MNHEY, CDR2 SVGAGI. The CDR3 DNA follows: TGTGCCAGCAGCTTAGCGGGAGCGTGGACAGATACGCAGTATTTT. This encodes CASSLAGAWTDTQYF.

This clone was counted at least ten times. The same CDR3 can be traced to other DNA sequences in this sample. V is TRBV5-1 and J is TRBJ1-2; unclear D gene. V lost 0 bases, J lost 5 bases, and 8 bases lay in between. The CDR3 spans 13 residues. Germline lookup yields CDR1 SGHRS and CDR2 YFSETQ. In nucleotides, the CDR3 is TGCGCCAGCAGCTTGGGGGAGAGGTATGGCTACACCTTC. Protein product: CASSLGERYGYTF.

The chain recombines TRBV7-9 with TRBJ2-7; the D gene is possibly TRBD2 (5 bases). Trimming cost V 3 bases and J 2 bases, with 8 bases left between them. Per the germline V gene, CDR1 is SEHNR and CDR2 is FQNEAQ (reference sequence). The length of the CDR3 is 13 residues. CDR3 loop: CASSFRGTYEQYF. The CDR3 nucleotides read TGTGCCAGCAGCTTTCGGGGTACCTACGAGCAGTACTTC.

V gene TRBV7-9 combines with J gene TRBJ2-7; 8 bases fit TRBD2. Germline values: CDR1 SEHNR, CDR2 FQNEAQ (reference sequence). V lost 4 bases to trimming and J lost 2 bases; unmatched junction nucleotides: 10. The CDR3 runs to 16 residues. The CDR3 DNA sequence: TGTGCCAGCAGCTCCACCGGGACTAGAGCAGCCTACGAGCAGTACTTC. Residues: CASSSTGTRAAYEQYF. Using reference TRBV7-9 and TRBJ2-7 for the parts outside the CDR3, the full variable domain is DTGVSQNPRHKITKRGQNVTFRCDPISEHNRLYWYRQTLGQGPEFLTYFQNEAQLEKSRLLSDRFSAERPKGSFSTLEIQRTEQGDSAMYLCASSSTGTRAAYEQYFGPGTRLTVT.

V is TRBV2 and J is TRBJ2-7; TRBD1 agrees at 8 bases. Trimming removed 7 bases from V and 4 bases from J; junction bases left unmatched: 3. The CDR3 runs 12 residues. The germline V gene encodes CDR1 SNHLY and CDR2 FYNNEI. The CDR3 DNA follows: TGTGCCAGCATAGACAGGGGTTACGAGCAGTACTTC. Its protein is CASIDRGYEQYF.

The chain links TRBV7-8 to TRBJ2-1, with TRBD2 matching over 9 bases. V trimming: 5 bases; J trimming: 9 bases; junction bases outside the gene matches: 2. Germline values: CDR1 SGHVS, CDR2 FQNEAQ. The CDR3 is 12 amino acids. CDR3 coding DNA: TGTGCCAGCAGCCCAGCGGGAGGTGAGCAGTTCTTC. It specifies CASSPAGGEQFF.